This T cell receptor (beta chain) was observed in a study of blood T cell repertoires in COVID-19. Only in-frame clones appear in the TCRdb table, and some are missing; sequencing was by immunoSEQ multiplex PCR. The sample includes about 360,000 clones, approximately 86% seen only once; the top ten take 3%. The CDR3 is 11 residues long. V dropped 4 bases and J dropped 3 bases, with 4 bases sitting between them. The origin of this receptor is a human donor in a cohort sampled during active COVID-19. The specimen sequenced was peripheral blood. This rearrangement joins TRBV12-3 or TRBV12-4 to TRBJ2-7; D is unclear. CDR3 sequence (DNA): TGTGCCAGCAGTTCCCTCTACGAGCAGTACTTC. Translated: CASSSLYEQYF.